The following is a T cell receptor (beta chain) sequence with its context. This entry belongs to a study of cytomegalovirus exposure and HLA in healthy donors. In the PCR, 60 Vbeta and 13 Jbeta primers were used. Libraries were prepared by immunoSEQ multiplex PCR; TCRdb keeps only in-frame clonotypes and omits some of them. This table holds roughly 120,000 clones, 81% found once. J lost 0 bases, V lost 5 bases, and 4 bases had no gene match. This CDR3 contains 16 residues. The V gene's germline CDR1 is SSHAT and CDR2 FNYEAQ (reference sequence). V gene TRBV7-7 combines with J gene TRBJ2-7, with 13 bases matching TRBD2. The sequence came from a woman aged 30 to 39 in good health and CMV-seronegative. Input material: PBMCs. CDR3 region: CASSPGLAGFSYEQYF. CDR3 DNA: TGTGCCAGCAGCCCGGGACTAGCGGGGTTCTCCTACGAGCAGTACTTC.